This T cell receptor beta chain appears in the sequencing data of a study of T cells in Graves' hyperthyroidism and ophthalmopathy. Participants, patients aged 18 to 65, had newly diagnosed hyperthyroidism with a duration under 2 months. V lost 2 bases to trimming and J lost 7 bases, with 11 bases between them. The CDR3 has 14 residues. CDR1 and CDR2 from the germline V gene are SNHLY and FYNNEI. From RNA transcripts, TCR beta CDR3 regions were amplified. The TCR CDR3 was amplified in a first-round RT-PCR using the HTBI primer set. MiXCR was run by TCRdb on the multiplex PCR reads, yielding one entry per CDR3 protein. The sample gives hundreds of thousands of distinct CDR3 sequences, over 35% of which show up once; about 9% is in the top ten.

This sequence originates from a man between 18 and 29 years old with Graves' hyperthyroidism. This sequence joins TRBV2 and TRBJ1-4; the D gene is possibly TRBD1 (5 bases). Sequencing was performed on blood. The CDR3 spells CASSERGGSEKLFF. The DNA for the CDR3 is TGTGCCAGCAGTGAAAGGGGAGGAAGTGAAAAACTGTTTTTT.